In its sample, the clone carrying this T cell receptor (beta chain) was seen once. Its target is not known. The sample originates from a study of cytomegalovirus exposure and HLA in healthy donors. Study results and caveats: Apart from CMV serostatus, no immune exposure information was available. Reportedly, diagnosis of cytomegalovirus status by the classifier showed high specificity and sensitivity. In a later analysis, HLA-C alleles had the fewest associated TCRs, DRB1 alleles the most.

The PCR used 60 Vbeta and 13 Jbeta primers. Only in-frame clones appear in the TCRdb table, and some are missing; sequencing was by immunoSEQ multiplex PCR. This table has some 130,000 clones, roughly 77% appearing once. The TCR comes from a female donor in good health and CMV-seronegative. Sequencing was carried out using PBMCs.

In DNA, the CDR3 is TGTGCCAGCAGCTTAGTGGGACTAGAGGCTGAGCAGTTCTTC. Residues: CASSLVGLEAEQFF. V is TRBV11-3 and J is TRBJ2-1; TRBD2 agrees at 8 bases. CDR1 SGHNT and CDR2 YENEEA come from the germline V gene. J gave up 9 bases and V 1 base, and 5 bases lay outside the gene matches. This CDR3 region has 14 residues.